This passage covers 19 T cell receptor beta chains from one sample sequenced in a study of identical twins. MiXCR was run by TCRdb on the 5' RACE reads, yielding one entry per CDR3 protein. Of 450,000 to 650,000 distinct CDR3 sequences listed, roughly 15% are singletons. These sequences were also reported in another study, on yellow fever vaccine responses in identical twins.

The specimen was CD4+ T cells sorted from blood. Receptor source: a woman between 18 and 29 years old in good health.

The V and J genes are TRBV13 and TRBJ2-3, with D uncertain. CDR1 is PRHDT and CDR2 is FYEKMQ in the germline V gene (reference sequence). Trimming left V 2 bases short and J 2 bases short, with 8 bases between. The CDR3 contains 14 residues. CDR3 amino acids: CASSLKHTTDTQYF. DNA for the CDR3: TGTGCCAGCAGCTTAAAGCATACCACAGATACGCAGTATTTT.

In nucleotides, the CDR3 is TGCAGTGCGACAAGTTCTAGCGGGGGGTCCACAGATACGCAGTATTTT. Translating gives CSATSSSGGSTDTQYF. V usage is TRBV20-1 and J usage is TRBJ2-3, with 11 positions matching TRBD2. The CDR3 contains 16 residues. The V gene's germline CDR1 is DFQATT and CDR2 SNEGSKA (reference sequence). Trimming took 6 bases from V and 2 from J; bases not matched to a gene: 10.

This clonotype was picked up a small number of times. The rearrangement links TRBV7-2 to TRBJ2-3; 7 bases map to TRBD2. The V gene's germline CDR1 is SGHTA and CDR2 FQGNSA. Trimming cost V 10 bases and J 2 bases; bases outside gene matches: 6. The length of the CDR3 is 13 residues. The CDR3 is CATGSGSTDTQYF. The DNA for the CDR3 is TGTGCCACGGGTAGCGGGTCCACAGATACGCAGTATTTT.

This clonotype was seen a handful of times. V usage is TRBV6-5 and J usage is TRBJ2-7; D gene unclear. The germline gives CDR1 MNHEY, CDR2 SVGAGI. There are 15 residues in the CDR3. Trimming took 5 bases from V and 2 from J, leaving 16 bases between them. CDR3 sequence: CASSVLARIPYEQYV. For the CDR3, the DNA is TGTGCCAGCAGTGTACTGGCGCGGATCCCCTACGAGCAGTACGTC.

The chain couples TRBV3-1 to TRBJ2-5, with TRBD2 identical over 7 bases. CDR1 is LGHDT and CDR2 is YNNKEL in the germline V gene (reference sequence). The V gene end was trimmed by 3 bases and the J gene end by 5 bases; junction bases not matched to a gene: 9. This CDR3 has 15 residues. The CDR3 protein is CASSQASGTSETQYF. DNA of the CDR3: TGTGCCAGCAGCCAGGCTAGCGGTACGTCGGAGACCCAGTACTTC.

The chain links TRBV29-1 to TRBJ2-1; 7 positions agree with TRBD1. The CDR3 extends over 14 amino acids. V shed 7 bases and J 4 bases; nucleotides not matched to a gene: 10. Germline CDR1 reads SQVTM; CDR2 reads ANQGSEA. The CDR3 loop reads CSAPPGQKYNEQFF. CDR3 nucleotide sequence: TGCAGCGCGCCACCGGGACAGAAATACAATGAGCAGTTCTTC.

The chain has TRBV5-6 and TRBJ2-3; 7 nucleotides match TRBD1. The CDR3 extends over 15 amino acids. The J segment lost 6 bases and the V segment lost 3 bases, leaving 10 bases of the junction unmatched. Germline values: CDR1 SGHDT, CDR2 YYEEEE. CDR3 in DNA: TGTGCCAGCAGCTCCACAGGGGCCCAAGTCGATACGCAGTATTTT. Protein sequence: CASSSTGAQVDTQYF.

The chain uses TRBV6-2 or TRBV6-3 and TRBJ2-1; D possibly uses TRBD1 or TRBD2 (6 bases each). This CDR3 spans 17 amino acids. Germline loops: CDR1 MNHEY, CDR2 SVGEGT. The V and J ends lost 2 bases and 5 bases respectively, with 19 bases between them. CDR3 in DNA: TGTGCCAGCAGTTACGCCCGTGGAGGGGGTTTAAACAATGAGCAGTTCTTC. This gives the protein CASSYARGGGLNNEQFF.

This clonotype has just a few counts. This chain connects TRBV28 to TRBJ2-2, with 13 bases fitting TRBD2. The germline V gene has CDR1 MDHEN and CDR2 SYDVKM. The J segment lost 3 bases and the V segment lost 6 bases, leaving 10 bases of the junction unmatched. CDR3 length: 18 amino acids. CDR3 protein: CASRTTGLAGVDTGELFF. CDR3 in DNA: TGTGCCAGCAGAACAACCGGACTAGCGGGAGTTGACACCGGGGAGCTGTTTTTT.

This clonotype has only a few counts. V and J are TRBV4-1 and TRBJ2-2; D may be TRBD1 or TRBD2 (5 bases each). CDR3 length: 15 residues. V lost 5 bases and J lost 4, with 14 bases in between. CDR1 and CDR2 (germline): MGHRA, YSYEKL. The chain's CDR3 is CASSETTRGTGELFF. CDR3 bases: TGCGCCAGCAGCGAGACAACGAGGGGCACCGGGGAGCTGTTTTTT.

A few counts support this clonotype. V gene TRBV4-2 combines with J gene TRBJ2-7, with a possible D match to TRBD1 (6 bases). The CDR3 extends over 15 amino acids. CDR1 and CDR2 from the germline V gene are LGHNA and YNFKEQ. Between the trimmed V and J ends, which lost 0 bases and 3 bases, there was a span of 12 bases. CDR3 sequence: CASSQDRDKIYEQYF. CDR3 nucleotides: TGTGCCAGCAGCCAAGATCGGGACAAGATCTACGAGCAGTACTTC.

This chain links TRBV4-1 with TRBJ2-5; weak D call: TRBD1 (6 bases). V was clipped by 1 base and J by 2 bases, with 8 bases between them. This CDR3 has 14 amino acids. CDR1 and CDR2 from the germline V gene are MGHRA and YSYEKL. CDR3 protein: CASSQAGQQETQYF. Here the CDR3 DNA reads TGCGCCAGCAGCCAAGCCGGACAGCAAGAGACCCAGTACTTC.

This clonotype was observed at least ten times. The CDR3 sequence: CASRPGPGNTIYF. The CDR3 bases are TGTGCCAGCAGACCAGGACCTGGAAACACCATATATTTT. The rearrangement joins TRBV12-3 or TRBV12-4 to TRBJ1-3; D is undetermined. Trimming stripped 6 bases from V and 2 bases from J, with 8 bases between. CDR3 length: 13 residues.

The chain is built from TRBV28 and TRBJ2-2; D possibly corresponds to TRBD1 (5 bases). The V and J ends lost 5 bases and 1 base respectively, with 11 bases between them. This CDR3 region has 15 residues. Germline V lookup: CDR1 MDHEN, CDR2 SYDVKM. The DNA for the CDR3 is TGTGCCAGCAGTCATGATGACAGGAACACCGGGGAGCTGTTTTTT. Protein sequence: CASSHDDRNTGELFF.

The chain joins TRBV11-1 to TRBJ2-7; TRBD2 matches 11 bases. J was trimmed by 3 bases and V by 5 bases; bases with no gene match: 6. CDR1 is SGHAT and CDR2 is FQDESV in the germline V gene (reference sequence). The CDR3 totals 15 residues. CDR3 sequence (DNA): TGTGCCAGCAGCCCCGGGACTAGCGGAGGCTACGAGCAGTACTTC. As protein: CASSPGTSGGYEQYF. Using reference TRBV11-1 and TRBJ2-7 for the parts outside the CDR3, the full variable domain is EAEVAQSPRYKITEKSQAVAFWCDPISGHATLYWYRQILGQGPELLVQFQDESVVDDSQLPKDRFSAERLKGVDSTLKIQPAELGDSAMYLCASSPGTSGGYEQYFGPGTRLTVT.

The rearrangement joins TRBV2 to TRBJ1-1; D possibly corresponds to TRBD1 (5 bases). The CDR3 has 14 residues. Germline CDR1 SNHLY, CDR2 FYNNEI. V lost 3 bases to trimming and J lost 1 base, with 9 bases between them. The CDR3 protein is CASSESTGNTEAFF. The CDR3 coding sequence is TGTGCCAGCAGTGAGTCTACAGGGAACACTGAAGCTTTCTTT.

V usage is TRBV28 and J usage is TRBJ2-2, with D perhaps assigned TRBD1 or TRBD2 (5 bases each). CDR1 and CDR2 (germline): MDHEN, SYDVKM. The CDR3 is 14 residues long. Trimming took 7 bases from V and 5 from J, leaving 14 bases between them. CDR3 DNA: TGTGCCAGCACCTTGTGGGGGTCTACCGGGGAGCTGTTTTTT. Residues: CASTLWGSTGELFF.

The J gene is TRBJ1-4, the V gene TRBV7-8, with TRBD1 matching 7 bases. The V and J ends lost 5 bases and 0 bases, in that order; junction bases with no gene match: 6. The length of the CDR3 is 16 residues. Per germline, CDR1 SGHVS and CDR2 FQNEAQ. This CDR3 reads CASSARQGATNEKLFF. CDR3 nucleotide sequence: TGTGCCAGCAGCGCACGACAGGGCGCAACTAATGAAAAACTGTTTTTT.

Only a few counts were recorded for this clonotype. The V and J genes are TRBV7-9 and TRBJ1-2; TRBD1 might be the D (5 bases). The CDR3 sequence is 15 residues long. Trimming cost V 5 bases and J 3 bases, with 16 bases left between them. Germline V gene sequence: CDR1 SEHNR, CDR2 FQNEAQ (reference sequence). The CDR3 DNA is TGTGCCAGCAGCCCAGGGACTTTGTTGGACTATGGCTACACCTTC. It specifies CASSPGTLLDYGYTF.